A selection of T cell receptor beta chains follows, all from one sample in a study of blood T cell repertoires in COVID-19. Here immunoSEQ multiplex PCR was the method, and the copy in TCRdb shows in-frame clones only, minus some. The sample holds more than 95,000 clones; 70% to 90% are singletons and the top ten take about 1.5%. Sequencing was done on a sample of peripheral blood. These receptors were collected from a human donor in a cohort sampled during active COVID-19. CDR3s include the opening cysteine and the closing phenylalanine or tryptophan. A D gene is named only where the DNA matches it firmly. Only some rows state a clone size, as once, few, many or a class for expanded clones.

clone_size: .
v_call: TRBV6-6
d_call: TRBD1
j_call: TRBJ1-2
cdr3_length: 16
cdr3_aa: CASSYSTGGVGYGYTF
cdr3_nt: TGTGCCAGCAGTTACTCCACAGGGGGCGTCGGCTATGGCTACACCTTC

clone_size: .
v_call: TRBV2
d_call: TRBD1
j_call: TRBJ2-5
cdr3_length: 13
cdr3_aa: CASHGTGEETQYF
cdr3_nt: TGTGCCAGCCACGGGACAGGGGAAGAGACCCAGTACTTC

clone_size: .
v_call: TRBV6-5
d_call: TRBD1
j_call: TRBJ1-2
cdr3_length: 14
cdr3_aa: CASSRTGGVYGYTF
cdr3_nt: TGTGCCAGCAGCCGGACAGGGGGGGTCTATGGCTACACCTTC

clone_size: .
v_call: TRBV4-1
d_call: TRBD2
j_call: TRBJ2-3
cdr3_length: 14
cdr3_aa: CASSRSGVKDTQYF
cdr3_nt: TGCGCCAGCAGCCGGAGCGGGGTTAAAGATACGCAGTATTTT

clone_size: .
v_call: TRBV28
d_call: .
j_call: TRBJ1-4
cdr3_length: 15
cdr3_aa: CASSLIGQTNEKLFF
cdr3_nt: TGTGCCAGCAGTCTAATTGGACAGACTAATGAAAAACTGTTTTTT

clone_size: .
v_call: TRBV6-5
d_call: TRBD1
j_call: TRBJ2-7
cdr3_length: 14
cdr3_aa: CASSPGQGTYEQYF
cdr3_nt: TGTGCCAGCAGTCCGGGACAGGGGACCTACGAGCAGTACTTC

clone_size: .
v_call: TRBV5-1
d_call: TRBD1
j_call: TRBJ2-3
cdr3_length: 18
cdr3_aa: CASSQDRGVRVSTDTQYF
cdr3_nt: TGCGCCAGCAGCCAGGACAGGGGTGTAAGGGTTAGCACAGATACGCAGTATTTT

clone_size: .
v_call: TRBV18
d_call: .
j_call: TRBJ1-4
cdr3_length: 17
cdr3_aa: CASSPFQRQSTNEKLFF
cdr3_nt: TGTGCCAGCTCACCTTTCCAGCGGCAGTCAACTAATGAAAAACTGTTTTTT

clone_size: .
v_call: TRBV5-1
d_call: TRBD1
j_call: TRBJ1-4
cdr3_length: 16
cdr3_aa: CASSGGTGGGGEKLFF
cdr3_nt: TGCGCCAGCAGTGGAGGGACAGGGGGCGGAGGTGAAAAACTGTTTTTT

clone_size: once
v_call: TRBV24-1
d_call: .
j_call: TRBJ2-7
cdr3_length: 15
cdr3_aa: CATSDLGGTLYEQYF
cdr3_nt: TGTGCCACCAGTGATCTCGGGGGGACACTCTACGAGCAGTACTTC

clone_size: .
v_call: TRBV10-2
d_call: TRBD2
j_call: TRBJ2-1
cdr3_length: 14
cdr3_aa: CASREAGGLDEQFF
cdr3_nt: TGCGCCAGCAGAGAAGCGGGGGGGCTCGATGAGCAGTTCTTC

clone_size: .
v_call: TRBV29-1
d_call: .
j_call: TRBJ2-1
cdr3_length: 10
cdr3_aa: CSQTGTEQFF
cdr3_nt: TGCAGCCAAACAGGGACTGAGCAGTTCTTC

clone_size: .
v_call: TRBV19
d_call: TRBD2
j_call: TRBJ2-3
cdr3_length: 15
cdr3_aa: CASSIRRGGTDTQYF
cdr3_nt: TGTGCCAGTAGTATTAGACGGGGGGGCACAGATACGCAGTATTTT

clone_size: .
v_call: TRBV5-1
d_call: TRBD2
j_call: TRBJ2-5
cdr3_length: 18
cdr3_aa: CASSFDGLAGAGYETQYF
cdr3_nt: TGCGCCAGCAGCTTCGACGGACTAGCGGGAGCGGGGTACGAGACCCAGTACTTC

clone_size: .
v_call: TRBV6-1
d_call: .
j_call: TRBJ2-2
cdr3_length: 15
cdr3_aa: CASSEGLSNTGELFF
cdr3_nt: TGTGCCAGCAGTGAGGGGCTCTCAAACACCGGGGAGCTGTTTTTT

clone_size: .
v_call: TRBV27
d_call: .
j_call: TRBJ1-1
cdr3_length: 13
cdr3_aa: CASSLFGRTEAFF
cdr3_nt: TGTGCCAGCAGTTTATTCGGGAGAACTGAAGCTTTCTTT

clone_size: .
v_call: TRBV7-9
d_call: .
j_call: TRBJ1-1
cdr3_length: 15
cdr3_aa: CASSLNQGQRTEAFF
cdr3_nt: TGTGCCAGCAGCTTAAATCAGGGGCAAAGGACTGAAGCTTTCTTT

clone_size: .
v_call: TRBV6-5
d_call: .
j_call: TRBJ1-5
cdr3_length: 16
cdr3_aa: CASSSSFRDSNQPQHF
cdr3_nt: TGTGCCAGCAGTTCTTCATTTCGGGATAGCAATCAGCCCCAGCATTTT

clone_size: .
v_call: TRBV6-5
d_call: .
j_call: TRBJ2-3
cdr3_length: 14
cdr3_aa: CASTYWTNTDTQYF
cdr3_nt: TGTGCCAGCACCTACTGGACAAACACAGATACGCAGTATTTT

clone_size: .
v_call: TRBV7-2
d_call: TRBD2
j_call: TRBJ2-7
cdr3_length: 16
cdr3_aa: CASSLAGGRATYEQYF
cdr3_nt: TGTGCCAGCAGCTTAGCTGGGGGGAGGGCCACCTACGAGCAGTACTTC

clone_size: .
v_call: TRBV2
d_call: .
j_call: TRBJ1-1
cdr3_length: 14
cdr3_aa: CASNRRQTNTEAFF
cdr3_nt: TGTGCCAGCAATCGAAGACAGACGAACACTGAAGCTTTCTTT

clone_size: .
v_call: TRBV2
d_call: .
j_call: TRBJ2-7
cdr3_length: 16
cdr3_aa: CASSQNGQSSPYEQYF
cdr3_nt: TGTGCCAGCAGCCAAAACGGACAGTCTTCCCCCTACGAGCAGTACTTC

clone_size: .
v_call: TRBV5-1
d_call: .
j_call: TRBJ2-3
cdr3_length: 17
cdr3_aa: CASSFTPGHRDADTQYF
cdr3_nt: TGCGCCAGCAGTTTTACCCCGGGACACCGAGACGCAGATACGCAGTATTTT

clone_size: .
v_call: TRBV6-5
d_call: TRBD2
j_call: TRBJ2-3
cdr3_length: 15
cdr3_aa: CASMTTSGGPDTQYF
cdr3_nt: TGTGCCAGTATGACGACTAGCGGGGGTCCAGATACGCAGTATTTT

clone_size: .
v_call: TRBV2
d_call: TRBD1
j_call: TRBJ2-7
cdr3_length: 16
cdr3_aa: CASSERIRGPTYEQYF
cdr3_nt: TGTGCCAGCAGTGAAAGGATCAGGGGGCCGACCTACGAGCAGTACTTC

clone_size: .
v_call: TRBV5-8
d_call: .
j_call: TRBJ1-2
cdr3_length: 16
cdr3_aa: CASSLTEGRRSYGYTF
cdr3_nt: TGTGCCAGCAGCTTGACGGAGGGTAGGCGCTCCTATGGCTACACCTTC

clone_size: .
v_call: TRBV5-6
d_call: .
j_call: TRBJ1-1
cdr3_length: 14
cdr3_aa: CASSADQGRTEAFF
cdr3_nt: TGTGCCAGCAGCGCGGACCAGGGGAGAACTGAAGCTTTCTTT

clone_size: .
v_call: TRBV20-1
d_call: TRBD2
j_call: TRBJ2-5
cdr3_length: 15
cdr3_aa: CSASVSGRAGETQYF
cdr3_nt: TGCAGTGCTAGTGTTAGCGGGAGGGCAGGAGAGACCCAGTACTTC

clone_size: .
v_call: TRBV29-1
d_call: TRBD2
j_call: TRBJ2-3
cdr3_length: 13
cdr3_aa: CSVVGGSTDTQYF
cdr3_nt: TGCAGCGTTGTGGGGGGGAGCACAGATACGCAGTATTTT

clone_size: .
v_call: TRBV5-1
d_call: TRBD1
j_call: TRBJ2-2
cdr3_length: 16
cdr3_aa: CASSLGQGWNTGELFF
cdr3_nt: TGCGCCAGCAGCTTGGGACAGGGTTGGAACACCGGGGAGCTGTTTTTT

clone_size: .
v_call: TRBV29-1
d_call: TRBD1
j_call: TRBJ2-1
cdr3_length: 15
cdr3_aa: CSALNRGLPYNEQFF
cdr3_nt: TGCAGCGCTTTAAACAGGGGGCTCCCCTACAATGAGCAGTTCTTC

clone_size: few
v_call: TRBV4-1
d_call: .
j_call: TRBJ2-5
cdr3_length: 16
cdr3_aa: CASSQANLVGGETQYF
cdr3_nt: TGCGCCAGCAGCCAAGCCAACTTAGTGGGGGGAGAGACCCAGTACTTC

clone_size: .
v_call: TRBV7-9
d_call: .
j_call: TRBJ1-2
cdr3_length: 13
cdr3_aa: CASSFDSPYGYTF
cdr3_nt: TGTGCCAGCAGCTTCGACAGCCCCTATGGCTACACCTTC

clone_size: few
v_call: TRBV3-1/TRBV3-2
d_call: .
j_call: TRBJ1-6
cdr3_length: 15
cdr3_aa: CASSQVLGLNSPLHF
cdr3_nt: TGTGCCAGCAGCCAAGTACTGGGACTTAATTCACCCCTCCACTTT

clone_size: many
v_call: TRBV5-1
d_call: .
j_call: TRBJ1-6
cdr3_length: 16
cdr3_aa: CASSSSGAANNSPLHF
cdr3_nt: TGCGCCAGCAGCTCCTCAGGGGCAGCCAATAATTCACCCCTCCACTTT

clone_size: .
v_call: TRBV9
d_call: TRBD1
j_call: TRBJ1-2
cdr3_length: 14
cdr3_aa: CASSVGTGNYGYTF
cdr3_nt: TGTGCCAGCAGCGTAGGGACAGGGAACTATGGCTACACCTTC

clone_size: .
v_call: TRBV5-6
d_call: .
j_call: TRBJ2-7
cdr3_length: 14
cdr3_aa: CASSLWQGNYEQYF
cdr3_nt: TGTGCCAGCAGCTTGTGGCAGGGGAACTACGAGCAGTACTTC

clone_size: few
v_call: TRBV6-5
d_call: TRBD1
j_call: TRBJ1-2
cdr3_length: 14
cdr3_aa: CASSYSTGSNGYTF
cdr3_nt: TGTGCCAGCAGTTACTCGACAGGGAGCAATGGCTACACCTTC

clone_size: .
v_call: TRBV28
d_call: TRBD1
j_call: TRBJ2-7
cdr3_length: 14
cdr3_aa: CASAFRDSTYEQYF
cdr3_nt: TGTGCCAGCGCCTTTCGGGACAGCACCTACGAGCAGTACTTC

clone_size: once
v_call: TRBV13
d_call: .
j_call: TRBJ2-3
cdr3_length: 12
cdr3_aa: CASSPSTDTQYF
cdr3_nt: TGTGCCAGCAGCCCGAGCACAGATACGCAGTATTTT

clone_size: .
v_call: TRBV14
d_call: .
j_call: TRBJ1-1
cdr3_length: 14
cdr3_aa: CASSQDLASTEAFF
cdr3_nt: TGTGCCAGCAGCCAAGATCTGGCAAGCACTGAAGCTTTCTTT

clone_size: .
v_call: TRBV6-1
d_call: .
j_call: TRBJ2-7
cdr3_length: 12
cdr3_aa: CASSEPAYEQYF
cdr3_nt: TGTGCCAGCAGTGAACCGGCCTACGAGCAGTACTTC